The clone carrying this TCR beta chain appeared a few times. Its antigen is unidentified. The CDR3 length is 11 residues. Germline CDR1 is SGHRS and CDR2 is YFSETQ. Trimming left V 7 bases short and J 8 bases short, with 12 bases between. This record belongs to a study of response to subunit inactivated influenza vaccine. TCRdb called the RT-PCR reads again in MiXCR, with one record for every CDR3 protein. The sample lists about 650,000 distinct CDR3 sequences; roughly 14% were seen once. General study points: Each seasonal influenza vaccination, the authors suggested, recruits few new T cells.

This TCR was recovered from a man aged 45-60 years who received an inactivated influenza vaccine. The sample was PBMCs from blood, taken 11 to 12 days after vaccination. The rearrangement joins TRBV5-1 to TRBJ1-1; D ambiguous. The CDR3 nucleotides are TGCGCCAGCTATGAGGGCTACGAAGCTTTCTTT. Translation gives CASYEGYEAFF.